This T cell receptor beta chain is drawn from a study of control samples from healthy donors and cancer patients. Assay: immunoSEQ multiplex PCR; the TCRdb copy retains only in-frame clones and omits some. The table records more than 25,000 clones, around 91% of them present only once. The length of the CDR3 is 15 residues. V lost 4 bases to trimming and J lost 2 bases, with 13 bases between them. Germline CDR1 and CDR2: SGHTA and FQGNSA. This TCR came from a man aged 50-60 years with lung cancer. Material: PBMCs. The chain employs TRBV7-2 and TRBJ2-3; D unresolved. CDR3 bases: TGTGCCAGCAGCTCGAATGGGCATTACACAGATACGCAGTATTTT. This codes for CASSSNGHYTDTQYF. Filled out from reference TRBV7-2 and TRBJ2-3, the complete variable domain reads GAGVSQSPSNKVTEKGKDVELRCDPISGHTALYWYRQSLGQGLEFLIYFQGNSAPDKSGLPSDRFSAERTGGSVSTLTIQRTQQEDSAVYLCASSSNGHYTDTQYFGPGTRLTVL.